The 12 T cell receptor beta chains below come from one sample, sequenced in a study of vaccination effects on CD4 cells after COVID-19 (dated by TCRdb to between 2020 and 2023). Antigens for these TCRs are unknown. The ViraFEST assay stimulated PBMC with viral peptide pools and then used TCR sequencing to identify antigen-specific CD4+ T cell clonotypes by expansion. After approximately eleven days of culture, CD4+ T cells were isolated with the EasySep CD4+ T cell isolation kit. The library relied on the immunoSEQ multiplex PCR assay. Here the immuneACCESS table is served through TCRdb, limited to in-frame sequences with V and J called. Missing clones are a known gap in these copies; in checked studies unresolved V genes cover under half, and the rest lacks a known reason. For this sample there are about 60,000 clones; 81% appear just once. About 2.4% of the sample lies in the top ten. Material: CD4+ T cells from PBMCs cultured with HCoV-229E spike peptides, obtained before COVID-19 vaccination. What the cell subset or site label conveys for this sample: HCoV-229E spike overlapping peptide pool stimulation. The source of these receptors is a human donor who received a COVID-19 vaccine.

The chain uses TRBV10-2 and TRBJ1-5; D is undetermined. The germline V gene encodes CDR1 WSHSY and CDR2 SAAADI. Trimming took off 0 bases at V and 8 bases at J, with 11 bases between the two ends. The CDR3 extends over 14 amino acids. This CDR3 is CASSESFGPKPQHF. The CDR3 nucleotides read TGCGCCAGCAGTGAGTCTTTCGGCCCTAAGCCCCAGCATTTT.

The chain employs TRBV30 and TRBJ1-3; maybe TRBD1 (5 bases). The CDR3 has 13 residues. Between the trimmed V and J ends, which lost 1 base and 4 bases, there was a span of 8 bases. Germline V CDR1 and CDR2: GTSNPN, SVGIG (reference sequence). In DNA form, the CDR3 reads TGTGCCTGGAGTGGAGGGGTGGGAAACACCATATATTTT. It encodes CAWSGGVGNTIYF.

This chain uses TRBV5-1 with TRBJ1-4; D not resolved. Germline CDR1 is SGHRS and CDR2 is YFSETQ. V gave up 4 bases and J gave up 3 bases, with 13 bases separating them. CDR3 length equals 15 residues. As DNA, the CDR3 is TGCGCCAGCAGCCACAACGTAGGGTCTAATGAAAAACTGTTTTTT. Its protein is CASSHNVGSNEKLFF.

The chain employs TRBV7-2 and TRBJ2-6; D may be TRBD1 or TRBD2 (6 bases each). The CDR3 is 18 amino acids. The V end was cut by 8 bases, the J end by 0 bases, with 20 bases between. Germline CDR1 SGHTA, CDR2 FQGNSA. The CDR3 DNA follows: TGTGCCAGCCGCCCCCTCGGGGGACAACTCTCTGGGGCCAACGTCCTGACTTTC. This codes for CASRPLGGQLSGANVLTF. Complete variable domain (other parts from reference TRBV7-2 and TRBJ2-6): GAGVSQSPSNKVTEKGKDVELRCDPISGHTALYWYRQSLGQGLEFLIYFQGNSAPDKSGLPSDRFSAERTGGSVSTLTIQRTQQEDSAVYLCASRPLGGQLSGANVLTFGAGSRLTVL.

The chain's CDR3 is CASSFSWKQFF. The CDR3 DNA reads TGTGCCAGCAGTTTCTCTTGGAAGCAGTTCTTC. This chain links TRBV2 with TRBJ2-1; D unresolved. V was trimmed by 5 bases and J by 11 bases, leaving 10 bases between them. Germline V CDR1 and CDR2: SNHLY, FYNNEI. This CDR3 has 11 amino acids.

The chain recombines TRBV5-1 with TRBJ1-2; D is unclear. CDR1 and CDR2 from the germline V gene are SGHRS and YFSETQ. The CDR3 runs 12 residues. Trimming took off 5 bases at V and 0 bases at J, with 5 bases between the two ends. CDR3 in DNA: TGCGCCAGCAGTGGGGCTAACTATGGCTACACCTTC. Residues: CASSGANYGYTF.

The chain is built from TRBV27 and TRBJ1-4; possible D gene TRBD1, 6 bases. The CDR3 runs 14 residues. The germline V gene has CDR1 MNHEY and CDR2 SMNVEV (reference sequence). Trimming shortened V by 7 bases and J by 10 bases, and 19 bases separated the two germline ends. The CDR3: CASTLTGKGGKLFF. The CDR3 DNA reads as TGTGCCAGCACCCTTACAGGGAAAGGCGGAAAACTGTTTTTT.

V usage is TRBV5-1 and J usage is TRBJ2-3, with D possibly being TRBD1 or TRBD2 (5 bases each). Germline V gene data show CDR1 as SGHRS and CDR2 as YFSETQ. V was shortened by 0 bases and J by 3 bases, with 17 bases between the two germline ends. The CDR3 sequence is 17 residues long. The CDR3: CASSLVRARESTDTQYF. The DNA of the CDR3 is TGCGCCAGCAGCTTGGTCCGCGCCAGGGAGTCGACAGATACGCAGTATTTT.

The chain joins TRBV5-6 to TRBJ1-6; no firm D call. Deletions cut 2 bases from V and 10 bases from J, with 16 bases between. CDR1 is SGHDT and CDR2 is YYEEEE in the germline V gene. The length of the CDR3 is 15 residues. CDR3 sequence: CASSLLDSSTSPLHF. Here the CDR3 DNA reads TGTGCCAGCAGCTTACTGGACTCCTCAACCTCACCCCTCCACTTT.

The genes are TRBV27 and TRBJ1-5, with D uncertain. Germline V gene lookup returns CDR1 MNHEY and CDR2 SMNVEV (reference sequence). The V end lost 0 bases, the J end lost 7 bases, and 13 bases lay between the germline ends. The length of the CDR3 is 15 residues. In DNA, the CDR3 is TGTGCCAGCAGTTTATCAGCCATAAACCCCCAGCCCCAGCATTTT. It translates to CASSLSAINPQPQHF.

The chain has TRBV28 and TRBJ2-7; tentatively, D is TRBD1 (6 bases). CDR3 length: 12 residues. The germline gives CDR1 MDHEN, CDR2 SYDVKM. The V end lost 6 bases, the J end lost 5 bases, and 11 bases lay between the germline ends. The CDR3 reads CASSNRVHEQYV. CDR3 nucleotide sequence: TGTGCCAGCAGCAACAGGGTCCACGAGCAGTACGTC.

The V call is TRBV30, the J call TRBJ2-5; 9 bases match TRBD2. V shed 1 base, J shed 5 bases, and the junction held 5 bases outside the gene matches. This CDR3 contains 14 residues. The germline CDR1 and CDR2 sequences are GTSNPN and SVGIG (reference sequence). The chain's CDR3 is CAWSALAGMETQYF. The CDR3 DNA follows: TGTGCCTGGAGTGCGCTAGCGGGAATGGAGACCCAGTACTTC. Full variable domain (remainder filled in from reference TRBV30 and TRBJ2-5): SQTIHQWPATLVQPVGSPLSLECTVEGTSNPNLYWYRQAAGRGLQLLFYSVGIGQISSEVPQNLSASRPQDRQFILSSKKLLLSDSGFYLCAWSALAGMETQYFGPGTRLLVL.